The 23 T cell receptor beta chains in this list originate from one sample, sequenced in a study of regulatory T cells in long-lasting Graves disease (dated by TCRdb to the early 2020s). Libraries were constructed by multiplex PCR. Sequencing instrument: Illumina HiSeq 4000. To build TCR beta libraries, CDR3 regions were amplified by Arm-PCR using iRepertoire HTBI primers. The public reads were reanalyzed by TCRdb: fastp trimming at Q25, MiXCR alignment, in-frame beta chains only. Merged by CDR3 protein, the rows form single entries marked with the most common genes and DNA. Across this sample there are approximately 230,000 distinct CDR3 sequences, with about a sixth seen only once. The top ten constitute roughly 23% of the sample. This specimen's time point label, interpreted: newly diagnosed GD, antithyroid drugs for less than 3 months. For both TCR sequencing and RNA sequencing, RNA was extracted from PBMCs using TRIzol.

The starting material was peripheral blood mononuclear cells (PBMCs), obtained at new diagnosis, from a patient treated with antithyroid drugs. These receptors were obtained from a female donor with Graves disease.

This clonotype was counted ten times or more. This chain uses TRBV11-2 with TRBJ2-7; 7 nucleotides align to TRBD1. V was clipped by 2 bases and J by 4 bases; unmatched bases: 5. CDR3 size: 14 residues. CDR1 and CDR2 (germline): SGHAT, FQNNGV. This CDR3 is CASSLLGTVYEQYF. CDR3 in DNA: TGTGCCAGCAGCTTATTGGGGACAGTTTACGAGCAGTACTTC.

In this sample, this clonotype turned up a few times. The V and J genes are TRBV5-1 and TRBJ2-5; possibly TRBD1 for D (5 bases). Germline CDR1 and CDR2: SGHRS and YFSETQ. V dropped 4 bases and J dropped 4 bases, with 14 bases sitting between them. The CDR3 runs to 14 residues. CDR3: CASSNLTGRETQYF. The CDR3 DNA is TGCGCCAGCAGCAATCTCACAGGTCGAGAGACCCAGTACTTC.

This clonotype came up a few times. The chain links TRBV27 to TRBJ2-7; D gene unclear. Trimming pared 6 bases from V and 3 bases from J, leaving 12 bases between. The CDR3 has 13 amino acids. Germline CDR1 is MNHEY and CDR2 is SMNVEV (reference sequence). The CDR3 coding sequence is TGTGCCAGCAGCCCTTACCTCAACTACGAGCAGTACTTC. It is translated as CASSPYLNYEQYF.

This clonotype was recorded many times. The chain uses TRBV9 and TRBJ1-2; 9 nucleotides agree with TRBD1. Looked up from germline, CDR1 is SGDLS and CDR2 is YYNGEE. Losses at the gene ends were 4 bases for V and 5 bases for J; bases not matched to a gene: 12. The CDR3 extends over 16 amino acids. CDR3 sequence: CASSPRGDRGRYGYTF. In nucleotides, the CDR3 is TGTGCCAGCAGCCCACGAGGTGACAGGGGGAGATATGGCTACACCTTC.

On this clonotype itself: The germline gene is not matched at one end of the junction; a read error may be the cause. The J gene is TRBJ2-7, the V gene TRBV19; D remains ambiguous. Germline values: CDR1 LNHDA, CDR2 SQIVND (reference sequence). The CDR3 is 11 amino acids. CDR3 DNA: TGTGTCAGTAGTATGAGTGATCGTCTGTACTTC. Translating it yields CVSSMSDRLYF.

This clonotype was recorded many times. In nucleotides, the CDR3 is TGTGCCAGCAGCCAAGGTAGCGGGACGGCAAACTATGGCTACACCTTC. Encoded protein: CASSQGSGTANYGYTF. V gene TRBV4-2 combines with J gene TRBJ1-2, with a possible D match to TRBD1 (5 bases). There are 16 residues in the CDR3. CDR1 LGHNA and CDR2 YNFKEQ come from the germline V gene. The ends were cut back, 1 base at V and 2 bases at J, with 14 bases in the middle.

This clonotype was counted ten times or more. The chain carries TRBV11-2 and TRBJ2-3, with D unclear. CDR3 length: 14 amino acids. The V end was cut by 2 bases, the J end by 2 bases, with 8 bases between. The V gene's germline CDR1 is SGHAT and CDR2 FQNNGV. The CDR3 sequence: CASSLIQLTDTQYF. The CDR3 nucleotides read TGTGCCAGCAGCTTAATACAGCTCACAGATACGCAGTATTTT.

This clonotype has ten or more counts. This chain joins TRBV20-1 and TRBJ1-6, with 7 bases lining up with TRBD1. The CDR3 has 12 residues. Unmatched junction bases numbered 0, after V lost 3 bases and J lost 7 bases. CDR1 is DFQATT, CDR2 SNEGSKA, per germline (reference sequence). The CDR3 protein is CSASRGNSPLHF. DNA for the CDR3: TGCAGTGCTAGCAGGGGGAATTCACCCCTCCACTTT.

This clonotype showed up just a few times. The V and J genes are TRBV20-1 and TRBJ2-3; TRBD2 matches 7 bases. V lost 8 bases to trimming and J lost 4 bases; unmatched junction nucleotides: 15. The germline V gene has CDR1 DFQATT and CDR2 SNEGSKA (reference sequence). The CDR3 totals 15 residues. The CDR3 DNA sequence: TGCAGTACCCGACGGCGGGAGCTGGGGGCAGATACGCAGTATTTT. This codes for CSTRRRELGADTQYF.

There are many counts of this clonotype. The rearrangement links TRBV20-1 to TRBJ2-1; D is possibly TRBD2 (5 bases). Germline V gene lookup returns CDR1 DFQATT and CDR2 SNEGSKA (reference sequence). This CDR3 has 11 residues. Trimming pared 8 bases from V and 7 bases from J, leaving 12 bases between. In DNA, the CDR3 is TGCAGTCTACCAAGACTAAATGAGCAGTTCTTC. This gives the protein CSLPRLNEQFF.

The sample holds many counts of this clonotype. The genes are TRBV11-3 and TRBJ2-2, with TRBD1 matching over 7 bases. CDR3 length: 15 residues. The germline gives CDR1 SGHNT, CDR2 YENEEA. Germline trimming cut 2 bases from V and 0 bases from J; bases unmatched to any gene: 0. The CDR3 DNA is TGTGCCAGCAGCTTACAGGGGGCGAACACCGGGGAGCTGTTTTTT. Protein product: CASSLQGANTGELFF.

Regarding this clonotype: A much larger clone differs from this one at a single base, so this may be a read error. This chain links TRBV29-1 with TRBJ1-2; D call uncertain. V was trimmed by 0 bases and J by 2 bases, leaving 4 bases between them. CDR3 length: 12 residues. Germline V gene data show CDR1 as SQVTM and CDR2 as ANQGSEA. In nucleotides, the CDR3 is TGCAGCGTTGAAGAACGGAACTATGGCTACACCTTC. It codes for CSVEERNYGYTF.

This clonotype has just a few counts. The CDR3 bases are TGTGCCAGCAGCCCACGACTAGCGGGAGGCCAAGAGACCCAGTACTTC. This translates into CASSPRLAGGQETQYF. The V gene is TRBV9, the J gene TRBJ2-5; 13 bases fit TRBD2. CDR3 length: 16 residues. With 4 bases clipped from V and 1 base from J, the junction kept 4 bases outside the gene matches. The V gene's germline CDR1 is SGDLS and CDR2 YYNGEE.

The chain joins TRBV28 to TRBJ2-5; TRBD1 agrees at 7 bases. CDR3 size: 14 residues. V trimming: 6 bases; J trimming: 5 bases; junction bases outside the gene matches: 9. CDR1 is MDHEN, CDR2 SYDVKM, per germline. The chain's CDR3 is CASSLTGSSETQYF. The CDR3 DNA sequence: TGTGCCAGCAGCCTGACAGGGTCGTCGGAGACCCAGTACTTC.

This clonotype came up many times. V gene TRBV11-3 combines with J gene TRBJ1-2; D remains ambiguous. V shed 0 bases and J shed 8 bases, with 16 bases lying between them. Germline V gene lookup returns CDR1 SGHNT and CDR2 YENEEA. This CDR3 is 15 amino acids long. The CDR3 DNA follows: TGTGCCAGCAGCTTAGAGGGCCCCAGGTTGAGAGGCTACACCTTC. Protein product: CASSLEGPRLRGYTF.

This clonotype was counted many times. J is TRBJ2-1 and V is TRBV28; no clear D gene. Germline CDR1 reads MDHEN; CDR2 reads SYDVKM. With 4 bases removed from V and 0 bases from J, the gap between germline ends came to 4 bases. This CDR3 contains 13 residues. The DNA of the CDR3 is TGTGCCAGCAGTTGGAGCTCCTACAATGAGCAGTTCTTC. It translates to CASSWSSYNEQFF. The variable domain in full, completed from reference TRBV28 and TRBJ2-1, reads DVKVTQSSRYLVKRTGEKVFLECVQDMDHENMFWYRQDPGLGLRLIYFSYDVKMKEKGDIPEGYSVSREKKERFSLILESASTNQTSMYLCASSWSSYNEQFFGPGTRLTVL.

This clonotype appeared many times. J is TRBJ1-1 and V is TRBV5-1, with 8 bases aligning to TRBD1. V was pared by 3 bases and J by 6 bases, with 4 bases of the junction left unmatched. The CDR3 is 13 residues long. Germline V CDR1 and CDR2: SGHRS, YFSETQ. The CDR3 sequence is CASSSTGAPEAFF. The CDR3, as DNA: TGCGCCAGCAGCTCGACAGGGGCCCCTGAAGCTTTCTTT.

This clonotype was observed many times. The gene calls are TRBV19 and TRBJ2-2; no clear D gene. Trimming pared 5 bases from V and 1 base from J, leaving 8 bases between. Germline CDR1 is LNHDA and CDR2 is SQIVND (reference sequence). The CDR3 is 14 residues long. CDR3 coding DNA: TGTGCCAGTAGTTTCGGGCTGAACACCGGGGAGCTGTTTTTT. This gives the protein CASSFGLNTGELFF.

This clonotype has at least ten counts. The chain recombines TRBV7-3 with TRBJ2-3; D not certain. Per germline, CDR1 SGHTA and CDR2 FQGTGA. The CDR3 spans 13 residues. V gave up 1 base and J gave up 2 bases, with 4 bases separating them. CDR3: CASSLSPTDTQYF. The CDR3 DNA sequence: TGTGCCAGCAGCTTAAGTCCCACAGATACGCAGTATTTT.

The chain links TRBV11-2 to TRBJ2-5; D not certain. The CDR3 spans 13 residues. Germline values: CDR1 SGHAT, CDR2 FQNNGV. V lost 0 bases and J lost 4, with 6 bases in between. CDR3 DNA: TGTGCCAGCAGCTTAGAGTTTGGAGAGACCCAGTACTTC. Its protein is CASSLEFGETQYF.

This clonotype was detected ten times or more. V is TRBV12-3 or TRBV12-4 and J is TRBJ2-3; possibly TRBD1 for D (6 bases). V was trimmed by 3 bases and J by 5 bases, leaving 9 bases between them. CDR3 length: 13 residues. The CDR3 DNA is TGTGCCAGCAGTTTGATAGGGGGAGATACGCAGTATTTT. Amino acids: CASSLIGGDTQYF.

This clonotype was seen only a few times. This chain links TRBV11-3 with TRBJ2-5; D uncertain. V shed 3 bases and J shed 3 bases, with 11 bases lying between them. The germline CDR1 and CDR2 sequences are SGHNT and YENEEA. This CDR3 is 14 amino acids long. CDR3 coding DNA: TGTGCCAGCAGCTTTTGGGCAGGCGAAGAGACCCAGTACTTC. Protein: CASSFWAGEETQYF.

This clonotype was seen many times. The CDR3: CASSLGGKLYGYTF. As DNA, the CDR3 is TGTGCCAGCAGCTTGGGGGGAAAACTCTATGGCTACACCTTC. V gene TRBV5-4 combines with J gene TRBJ1-2; D not resolved. The CDR3 is 14 amino acids. V was pared by 0 bases and J by 4 bases, with 10 bases between. Germline V lookup: CDR1 SGHNT, CDR2 YYREEE (reference sequence).